This T cell receptor beta chain was captured in a study of T cell responses to AZD1222 COVID-19 vaccine. V gave up 5 bases and J gave up 3 bases, with 13 bases separating them. The CDR3 runs to 14 residues. Germline V gives CDR1 SGHTA, CDR2 FQGTGA. The table came from immunoSEQ multiplex PCR; TCRdb's copy has only in-frame clones and leaves some out. The sample records some 95,000 clones, roughly nine tenths being singletons. The origin of this receptor is an adult in good health. Here the sequenced sample was peripheral blood, taken on day 0 of MenACWY control vaccination. This rearrangement joins TRBV7-3 to TRBJ1-1; perhaps TRBD1 as D (6 bases). The CDR3 DNA follows: TGTGCCAGCAGCGCACAGGGACGGTACACTGAAGCTTTCTTT. This encodes CASSAQGRYTEAFF.